These 20 T cell receptor beta chains came from one sample sequenced in a study of blood T cell repertoires in COVID-19. Generated by immunoSEQ multiplex PCR, the TCRdb table keeps only in-frame clones and is missing some. Among some 90,000 clones, 75% to 90% were seen once, and the ten largest hold about 1.2%. Specimen: peripheral blood. The source of these receptors is an older man with active or convalescent COVID-19.

The chain carries TRBV3-1 (or the pseudogene TRBV3-2) and TRBJ1-3; D gene ambiguous. This CDR3 has 14 residues. Germline CDR1 reads LGHDT; CDR2 reads YNNKEL (reference sequence). V dropped 1 base and J dropped 3 bases, with 7 bases sitting between them. The DNA of the CDR3 is TGTGCCAGCAGCCAAGTGGAGGTTGGAAACACCATATATTTT. Protein: CASSQVEVGNTIYF.

The CDR3 bases are TGTGCCAGCAGCCAAGAAGCGGGAGGGCCTCAGACCCAGTACTTC. Its translation is CASSQEAGGPQTQYF. This rearrangement joins TRBV3-1 (or the pseudogene TRBV3-2) to TRBJ2-5; 10 bases map to TRBD2. The germline CDR1 and CDR2 sequences are LGHDT and YNNKEL (reference sequence). This CDR3 comprises 15 residues. V was clipped by 0 bases and J by 6 bases; unmatched bases: 4.

In its sample, this clone was seen once. The chain uses TRBV5-4 and TRBJ2-4, with D uncertain. The V gene lost 4 bases and the J gene lost 0 bases, with 11 bases spanning the gap. Looked up from germline, CDR1 is SGHNT and CDR2 is YYREEE (reference sequence). CDR3 size: 15 residues. CDR3 nucleotide sequence: TGTGCCAGCAGCATGAGTACTGAAGCCAAAAACATTCAGTACTTC. Translation gives CASSMSTEAKNIQYF.

This clone was seen just once. This chain joins TRBV19 and TRBJ1-5, with TRBD1 matching 8 bases. This CDR3 is built from 19 residues. Per germline, CDR1 LNHDA and CDR2 SQIVND (reference sequence). After removal of 2 bases from V and 0 bases from J, the junction contained 12 bases not matched to a gene. This CDR3 is CASSIRPSLTGDSNQPQHF. The DNA of the CDR3 is TGTGCCAGTAGTATACGACCATCGCTGACAGGGGATAGCAATCAGCCCCAGCATTTT. Filled out from reference TRBV19 and TRBJ1-5, the complete variable domain reads DGGITQSPKYLFRKEGQNVTLSCEQNLNHDAMYWYRQDPGQGLRLIYYSQIVNDFQKGDIAEGYSVSREKKESFPLTVTSAQKNPTAFYLCASSIRPSLTGDSNQPQHFGDGTRLSIL.

The chain couples TRBV9 to TRBJ1-2, with D possibly being TRBD1 (5 bases). Germline V CDR1 and CDR2: SGDLS, YYNGEE. The CDR3 is 11 residues long. Trimming took 7 bases from V and 8 from J, leaving 12 bases between them. The CDR3 spells CASGGFKGYTF. The CDR3 coding sequence is TGTGCCAGCGGGGGGTTTAAGGGCTACACCTTC.

The chain joins TRBV6-2 or TRBV6-3 to TRBJ2-1; unclear D gene. Trimming removed 0 bases at V and 0 bases at J, with 9 bases between. Germline lookup yields CDR1 MNHEY and CDR2 SVGEGT. The CDR3 sequence is 16 residues long. This chain's CDR3 is CASSYSTISSYNEQFF. Written as DNA, the CDR3 is TGTGCCAGCAGTTACTCAACTATTAGCTCCTACAATGAGCAGTTCTTC.

The chain recombines TRBV4-1 with TRBJ2-7; the match to TRBD2 covers 10 bases. CDR3 size: 17 residues. V trimming: 0 bases; J trimming: 0 bases; junction bases outside the gene matches: 5. From germline, CDR1 is MGHRA and CDR2 YSYEKL. CDR3 nucleotide sequence: TGCGCCAGCAGCCAAGAAGGACTAGCGGACAGCTCCTACGAGCAGTACTTC. Residues: CASSQEGLADSSYEQYF.

This clone was detected once. V and J are TRBV19 and TRBJ1-1; D is undetermined. The V gene lost 4 bases and the J gene lost 0 bases, with 12 bases spanning the gap. The CDR3 loop spans 15 amino acids. The V gene's germline CDR1 is LNHDA and CDR2 SQIVND (reference sequence). CDR3 protein: CASSKRHHMNTEAFF. CDR3 DNA: TGTGCCAGTAGTAAAAGACATCACATGAACACTGAAGCTTTCTTT.

J is TRBJ1-4 and V is TRBV7-6, with D perhaps TRBD1 (6 bases). This CDR3 has 15 residues. The ends were cut back, 5 bases at V and 0 bases at J, with 10 bases in the middle. Germline V gene lookup returns CDR1 SGHVS and CDR2 FNYEAQ. The CDR3 DNA follows: TGTGCCAGCAGCGGGACACTCGCAACTAATGAAAAACTGTTTTTT. The encoded protein is CASSGTLATNEKLFF. The variable domain in full, with the rest retrieved from reference TRBV7-6 and TRBJ1-4, is GAGVSQSPRYKVTKRGQDVALRCDPISGHVSLYWYRQALGQGPEFLTYFNYEAQQDKSGLPNDRFSAERPEGSISTLTIQRTEQRDSAMYRCASSGTLATNEKLFFGSGTQLSVL.

The chain joins TRBV7-9 to TRBJ2-7; 8 bases agree with TRBD2. V lost 5 bases to trimming and J lost 7 bases; unmatched junction nucleotides: 10. The CDR3 spans 14 residues. Germline V lookup: CDR1 SEHNR, CDR2 FQNEAQ (reference sequence). In DNA form, the CDR3 reads TGTGCCAGCAGCCCACAAGCGGGGGTGGGTGAGCAGTACTTC. It specifies CASSPQAGVGEQYF.

This clone showed up just once. V gene TRBV9 combines with J gene TRBJ2-1; TRBD2 is a possible D gene (6 bases). V was clipped by 0 bases and J by 0 bases, with 13 bases between them. The CDR3 totals 17 residues. The germline V gene encodes CDR1 SGDLS and CDR2 YYNGEE. The DNA for the CDR3 is TGTGCCAGCAGCGTAGGCGGTGGGAGGAGCTCCTACAATGAGCAGTTCTTC. This gives the protein CASSVGGGRSSYNEQFF.

The chain links TRBV5-1 to TRBJ1-6; D gene ambiguous. In germline, CDR1 is SGHRS, CDR2 YFSETQ. This CDR3 has 14 residues. V was cut by 1 base and J by 6 bases, with 8 bases left in between. In nucleotides, the CDR3 is TGCGCCAGCAGCTTGCCAATGAGTAATTCACCCCTCCACTTT. Translating gives CASSLPMSNSPLHF. Drawing the rest from reference TRBV5-1 and TRBJ1-6, the complete variable domain is KAGVTQTPRYLIKTRGQQVTLSCSPISGHRSVSWYQQTPGQGLQFLFEYFSETQRNKGNFPGRFSGRQFSNSRSEMNVSTLELGDSALYLCASSLPMSNSPLHFGNGTRLTVT.

V usage is TRBV6-2 or TRBV6-3 and J usage is TRBJ2-1, with 8 bases matching TRBD1. V shed 0 bases, J shed 8 bases, and the junction held 3 bases outside the gene matches. The germline V gene has CDR1 MNHEY and CDR2 SVGEGT. The CDR3 is 14 amino acids. As DNA, the CDR3 is TGTGCCAGCAGTTACTCTCCAGGGGGCCATGAGCAGTTCTTC. Its protein is CASSYSPGGHEQFF.

The DNA for the CDR3 is TGTGCCAGCAGTTTAGGTCTCGCCCGGGGCACTGAAGCTTTCTTT. The encoded protein is CASSLGLARGTEAFF. V is TRBV28 and J is TRBJ1-1; D is uncertain. Per germline, CDR1 MDHEN and CDR2 SYDVKM. V lost 2 bases to trimming and J lost 4 bases, with 14 bases between them. The CDR3 runs 15 residues.

In nucleotides, the CDR3 is TGTGCCAGCAGCATAACAGGAGCCTACGAGCAGTACTTC. Translated: CASSITGAYEQYF. The chain has TRBV11-2 and TRBJ2-7, with D perhaps matching TRBD1 (5 bases). Trimming removed 5 bases at V and 2 bases at J, with 10 bases between. Germline V gene data show CDR1 as SGHAT and CDR2 as FQNNGV. The CDR3 runs to 13 residues.

This clone appeared a single time. The chain links TRBV18 to TRBJ2-5, with a tentative D call TRBD2 (6 bases). CDR1 and CDR2 (germline): KGHSH, LQKENI. The CDR3 is 14 residues long. Trimming removed 3 bases at V and 4 bases at J, with 12 bases between. The CDR3 DNA reads TGTGCCAGCTCACCGGCGGGGCCACCAGAGACCCAGTACTTC. Translation gives CASSPAGPPETQYF. Full variable domain (rest looked up from reference TRBV18 and TRBJ2-5): NAGVMQNPRHLVRRRGQEARLRCSPMKGHSHVYWYRQLPEEGLKFMVYLQKENIIDESGMPKERFSAEFPKEGPSILRIQQVVRGDSAAYFCASSPAGPPETQYFGPGTRLLVL.

CDR3 in DNA: TGTGCCAGCAGCGTAGGGACAGCAAATGAAAAACTGTTTTTT. This sequence encodes CASSVGTANEKLFF. This rearrangement joins TRBV9 to TRBJ1-4; possibly TRBD1 for D (6 bases). V was shortened by 0 bases and J by 5 bases, with 8 bases between the two germline ends. The V gene's germline CDR1 is SGDLS and CDR2 YYNGEE. The CDR3 spans 14 residues. The full variable domain, its missing parts supplied by reference TRBV9 and TRBJ1-4, is DSGVTQTPKHLITATGQRVTLRCSPRSGDLSVYWYQQSLDQGLQFLIQYYNGEERAKGNILERFSAQQFPDLHSELNLSSLELGDSALYFCASSVGTANEKLFFGSGTQLSVL.

The chain combines TRBV9 with TRBJ1-6; the D is unclear. Per germline, CDR1 SGDLS and CDR2 YYNGEE. CDR3 length: 16 residues. V lost 0 bases, J lost 0 bases, and 7 bases lay in between. This CDR3 reads CASSVGGSSYNSPLHF. Written as DNA, the CDR3 is TGTGCCAGCAGCGTAGGAGGGAGCTCCTATAATTCACCCCTCCACTTT. The complete variable domain, with remaining parts taken from reference TRBV9 and TRBJ1-6, reads DSGVTQTPKHLITATGQRVTLRCSPRSGDLSVYWYQQSLDQGLQFLIQYYNGEERAKGNILERFSAQQFPDLHSELNLSSLELGDSALYFCASSVGGSSYNSPLHFGNGTRLTVT.

J is TRBJ1-6 and V is TRBV6-6; D is ambiguous. The CDR3 is 17 amino acids. Germline V gene data show CDR1 as MNHNY and CDR2 as SVGAGI (reference sequence). Deletions cut 5 bases from V and 2 bases from J, with 16 bases between. CDR3 protein: CASSRQVGRAYNSPLHF. The CDR3 DNA follows: TGTGCCAGCAGTCGCCAAGTGGGCCGCGCCTATAATTCACCCCTCCACTTT.

This sequence joins TRBV4-2 and TRBJ1-5; D is unclear. Germline CDR1 reads LGHNA; CDR2 reads YNFKEQ. The CDR3 is made up of 12 amino acids. The V gene lost 0 bases and the J gene lost 9 bases, with 6 bases spanning the gap. The CDR3 bases are TGTGCCAGCAGCCAAGAGTTCGGGCCCCAGCATTTT. It specifies CASSQEFGPQHF.